This TCR beta chain came from a study of blood T cell repertoires in COVID-19. Sequenced by immunoSEQ multiplex PCR; TCRdb stores in-frame clones only, minus some. Of more than 60,000 clones listed, 85% to 90% are singletons. This receptor was taken from a man in his forties or fifties with active COVID-19. Input material: peripheral blood.

In nucleotides, the CDR3 is TGTGCCAGCTCACCGAAAAGGGGGAACGAGCAGTACTTC. This translates into CASSPKRGNEQYF. The chain recombines TRBV18 with TRBJ2-7; D is possibly TRBD1 (6 bases). Germline CDR1 reads KGHSH; CDR2 reads LQKENI. CDR3 length equals 13 residues. Trimming removed 3 bases at V and 5 bases at J, with 11 bases between.